This TCR beta chain comes out of a study of graft-versus-host responses after intestinal transplantation listed by TCRdb under 2021. Regarding the study in general: Multivisceral, liver-intestinal, or isolated intestinal transplants were received by the recipients. Donor T cell macrochimerism was defined as a peak of at least 4% donor T cells among recipient peripheral blood mononuclear cells. To identify alloreactive clones, pre-transplant mixed lymphocyte reaction products were sequenced and compared with unstimulated pre-transplant donor and recipient T cells. The cohort enrolled around 25 intestinal transplant recipients including one retransplant, and a few patients lacking pretransplant specimens were excluded. Every recipient was given anti-thymocyte globulin induction, followed by 2 to 3 years of maintenance tacrolimus and steroids. Rather than being sequenced by the commercial service, samples from a few later patients were sequenced in-house on an Illumina MiSeq and processed with MiXCR. After intestinal transplantation, graft-versus-host and host-versus-graft alloreactive T cell clones were followed in the graft, circulation and bone marrow using bulk TCR-beta CDR3 sequencing. Study-wide findings and limitations: Early after transplant, declines in HvG clones were associated with peak levels of circulating GvH clones. In the allografts of patients with donor T cell macrochimerism, GvH to HvG T cell clonal ratios were high. GvH clones were detected in recipient bone marrow, and some appeared earlier in ileal mucosa or blood, consistent with an intestinal mucosal origin. The conclusions were limited by the relatively low number and heterogeneity of the intestinal transplant patients.

Read against the paper, the sample's time point label means: cells obtained before transplantation from donor or recipient. In mixed lymphocyte reactions, 200,000 CFSE-labeled pre-transplant responders were plated with 200,000 irradiated violet-dye-labeled stimulators and cultured for around six days. After the mixed lymphocyte reaction, proliferating CD3+CD4+CFSE-low and CD3+CD8+CFSE-low responder cells were FACS-sorted on a BD Influx sorter. On this clone: There are no base qualities to consult, and no much larger clone falls within one base.

The library was generated by the immunoSEQ multiplex PCR assay. For most patients, genomic DNA was isolated using the Qiagen DNeasy Blood and Tissue Kit and was shipped frozen to Adaptive Biotechnologies for TCR sequencing. High-throughput TCR-beta CDR3 sequencing of genomic DNA from most patients was performed by Adaptive Biotechnologies. As for how the authors treated the data: TCR sequencing data for 18 patients were retrieved from Adaptive's ImmunoSEQ software; a few other patients were processed with MiXCR and VDJtools. To correct CD4 versus CD8 sorting errors, sequences present in both subsets at a frequency ratio below 5:1 were removed. CDR3 nucleotide sequences shared between donor and recipient were removed because the origin of such sequences could not be assigned. To be classed as alloreactive, a clone needed at least 2-fold expansion over unstimulated cells and a minimum CFSE-low frequency of 0.002% (template counts) or 0.001% (read counts). Clones were considered mappable if detected in sequenced pre-transplant spleen, lymph node, or MLR CFSE-low populations of the donor or recipient. The cumulative frequency of alloreactive clones was calculated as a percentage of all sequences, weighted by copy number. Drawn from immuneACCESS, this table holds only the in-frame rearrangements with V and J called that TCRdb kept. Clones are partly lost; checked studies trace under half to an unresolved V gene and leave the rest unexplained. Clone size and the V and J calls come from that table; the DNA yielded D and trimming. The sample records 20,000 or so clones, about 33% of which are singletons. The biggest ten clones account for roughly 8.4% of the sample.

This specimen was alloreactive CD8+ T cells from a mixed lymphocyte reaction culture, taken before intestinal transplant. What the cell subset or site label conveys for this sample: CFSE-low proliferating T cells sorted from roughly 6-day pre-transplant mixed lymphocyte reaction (GvH or HvG direction). This clonotype originated in a human patient who received an intestinal transplant.

The bases read TGTGCCAGCAGCACCACCGGGACTAGCGGGGGGGAAGAGCAGTACTTC. This codes for CASSTTGTSGGEEQYF. The sequence links TRBV13 to TRBJ2-7, and TRBD2 aligns with 16 junction nucleotides. Measured from the cysteine to the phenylalanine, the CDR3 is 16 residues long. The CDR3 DNA has 48 bases and is translated from base 1. CDR1 PRHDT and CDR2 FYEKMQ are derived from the germline V gene (reference sequence). Germline trimming: 5 bases from V, 7 bases from J; junction bases outside gene matches: 8.